This T cell receptor beta chain was observed in a study of cytomegalovirus exposure and HLA in healthy donors. 60 Vbeta and 13 Jbeta primers were used in PCR. The protocol was immunoSEQ multiplex PCR, while the TCRdb copy is restricted to in-frame clones and leaves out a portion. The table includes under 150,000 clones, 75% to 85% detected once. Comment on this clone: Its cognate antigen is unknown. Sequence at one end of the junction differs from germline and may be a read error.

Germline V gene lookup returns CDR1 SGHAT and CDR2 FQDESV (reference sequence). The CDR3 runs to 12 residues. Study-wide findings and caveats: In most subjects, TCR beta sequences reportedly gave accurate predictions of HLA-A and HLA-B alleles. The study assumed roughly uniform donor sequencing depth for presence/absence analyses.

The V call is TRBV11-1, the J call TRBJ1-2; D not resolved. Sequenced input: PBMCs. The receptor's source is a middle-aged woman in good health and CMV-seronegative. The CDR3 bases are TGTGCCAGCAGCTTAGAAGTCCAGGCCACAAACTTC. It yields the protein CASSLEVQATNF. Variable domain in full (rest from reference TRBV11-1 and TRBJ1-2): EAEVAQSPRYKITEKSQAVAFWCDPISGHATLYWYRQILGQGPELLVQFQDESVVDDSQLPKDRFSAERLKGVDSTLKIQPAELGDSAMYLCASSLEVQATNFGSGTRLTVV.